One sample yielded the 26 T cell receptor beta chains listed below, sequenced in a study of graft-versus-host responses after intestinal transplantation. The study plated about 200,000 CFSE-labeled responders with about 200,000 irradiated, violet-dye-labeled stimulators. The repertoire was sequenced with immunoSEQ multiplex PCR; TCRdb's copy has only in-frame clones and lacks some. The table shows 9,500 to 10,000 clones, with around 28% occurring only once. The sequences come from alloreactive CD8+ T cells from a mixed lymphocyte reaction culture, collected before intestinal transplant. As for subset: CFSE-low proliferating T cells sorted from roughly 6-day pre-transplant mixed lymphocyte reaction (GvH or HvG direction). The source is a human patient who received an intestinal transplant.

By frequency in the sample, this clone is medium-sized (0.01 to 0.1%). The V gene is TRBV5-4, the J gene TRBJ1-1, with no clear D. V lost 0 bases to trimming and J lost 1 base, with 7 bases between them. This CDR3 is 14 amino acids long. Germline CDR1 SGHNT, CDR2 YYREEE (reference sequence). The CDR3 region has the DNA TGTGCCAGCAGCTTGGACCGACAGAACACTGAAGCTTTCTTT. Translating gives CASSLDRQNTEAFF.

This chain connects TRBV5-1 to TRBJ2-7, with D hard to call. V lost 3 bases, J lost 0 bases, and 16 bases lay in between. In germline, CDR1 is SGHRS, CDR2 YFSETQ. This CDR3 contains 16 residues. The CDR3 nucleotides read TGCGCCAGCAGCTCAGCAGTGGTGGGCCCCTCCTACGAGCAGTACTTC. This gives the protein CASSSAVVGPSYEQYF.

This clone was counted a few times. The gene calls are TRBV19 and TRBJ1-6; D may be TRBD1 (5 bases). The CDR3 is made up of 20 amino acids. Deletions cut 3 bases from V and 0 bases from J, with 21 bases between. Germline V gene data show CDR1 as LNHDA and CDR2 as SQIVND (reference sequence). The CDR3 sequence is CASSIGKDKVTGSYNSPLHF. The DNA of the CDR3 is TGTGCCAGTAGTATTGGAAAGGACAAGGTCACGGGCTCCTATAATTCACCCCTCCACTTT.

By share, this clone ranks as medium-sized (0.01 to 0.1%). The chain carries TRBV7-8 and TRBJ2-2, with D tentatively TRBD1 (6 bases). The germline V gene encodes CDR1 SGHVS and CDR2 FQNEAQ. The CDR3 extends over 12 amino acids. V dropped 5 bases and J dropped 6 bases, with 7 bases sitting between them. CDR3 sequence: CASSTGSGELFF. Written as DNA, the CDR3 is TGTGCCAGCAGCACAGGGTCCGGGGAGCTGTTTTTT. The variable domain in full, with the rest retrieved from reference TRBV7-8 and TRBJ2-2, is GAGVSQSPRYKVAKRGQDVALRCDPISGHVSLFWYQQALGQGPEFLTYFQNEAQLDKSGLPSDRFFAERPEGSVSTLKIQRTQQEDSAVYLCASSTGSGELFFGEGSRLTVL.

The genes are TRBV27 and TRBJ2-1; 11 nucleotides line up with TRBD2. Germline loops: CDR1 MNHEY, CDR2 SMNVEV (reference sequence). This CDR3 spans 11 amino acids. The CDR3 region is CTSGGFHEQFF. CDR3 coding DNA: TGTACTAGCGGGGGTTTTCATGAGCAGTTCTTC.

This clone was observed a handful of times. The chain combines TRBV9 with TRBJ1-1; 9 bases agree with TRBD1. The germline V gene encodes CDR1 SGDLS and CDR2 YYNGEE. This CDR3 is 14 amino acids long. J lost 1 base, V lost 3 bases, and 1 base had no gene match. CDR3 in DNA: TGTGCCAGCAGCGCGACAGGGGGGAACACTGAAGCTTTCTTT. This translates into CASSATGGNTEAFF.

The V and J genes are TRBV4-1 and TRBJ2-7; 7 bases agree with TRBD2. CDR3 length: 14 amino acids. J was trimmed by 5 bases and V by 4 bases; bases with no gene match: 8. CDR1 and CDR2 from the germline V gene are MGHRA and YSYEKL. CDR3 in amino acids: CASSLETSYNEQYF. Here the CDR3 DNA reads TGCGCCAGCAGCCTAGAGACTAGCTATAACGAGCAGTACTTC.

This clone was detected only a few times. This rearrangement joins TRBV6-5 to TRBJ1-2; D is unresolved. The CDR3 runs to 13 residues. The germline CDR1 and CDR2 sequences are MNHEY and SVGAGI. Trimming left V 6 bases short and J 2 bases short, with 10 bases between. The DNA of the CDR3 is TGTGCCAGCAGCCCCGGTGTCAACTATGGCTACACCTTC. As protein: CASSPGVNYGYTF.

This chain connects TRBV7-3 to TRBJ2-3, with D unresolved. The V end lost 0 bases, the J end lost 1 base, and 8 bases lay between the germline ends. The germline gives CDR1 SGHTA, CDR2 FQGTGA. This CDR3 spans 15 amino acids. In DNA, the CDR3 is TGTGCCAGCAGCTTAACGTGGCTAGGCACAGATACGCAGTATTTT. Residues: CASSLTWLGTDTQYF.

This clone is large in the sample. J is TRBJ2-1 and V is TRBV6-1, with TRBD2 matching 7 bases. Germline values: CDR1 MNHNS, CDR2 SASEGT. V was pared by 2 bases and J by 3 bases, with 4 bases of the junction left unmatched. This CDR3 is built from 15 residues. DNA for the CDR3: TGTGCCAGCAGTGAATGGGGCGGGGGCTACAATGAGCAGTTCTTC. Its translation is CASSEWGGGYNEQFF.

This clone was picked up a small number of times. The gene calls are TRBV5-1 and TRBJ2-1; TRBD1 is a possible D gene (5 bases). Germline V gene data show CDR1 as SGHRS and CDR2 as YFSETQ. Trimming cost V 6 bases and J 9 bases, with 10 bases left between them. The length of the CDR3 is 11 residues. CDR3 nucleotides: TGCGCCAGCAATGGGGCCGGTGAGCAGTTCTTC. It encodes CASNGAGEQFF.

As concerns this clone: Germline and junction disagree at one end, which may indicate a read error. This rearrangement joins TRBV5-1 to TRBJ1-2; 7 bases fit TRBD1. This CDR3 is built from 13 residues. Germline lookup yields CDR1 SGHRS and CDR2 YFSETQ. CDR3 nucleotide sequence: TGTGCCAGCAGCGGAGACAGGGACTATGGCTACACCTTC. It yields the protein CASSGDRDYGYTF.

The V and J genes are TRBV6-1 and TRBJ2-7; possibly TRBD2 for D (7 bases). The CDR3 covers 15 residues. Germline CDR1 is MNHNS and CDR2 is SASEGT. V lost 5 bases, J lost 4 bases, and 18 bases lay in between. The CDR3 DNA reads TGTGCCAGCAGTCCTACCTGGGGGGGCCCGTACGAGCAGTACTTC. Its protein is CASSPTWGGPYEQYF.

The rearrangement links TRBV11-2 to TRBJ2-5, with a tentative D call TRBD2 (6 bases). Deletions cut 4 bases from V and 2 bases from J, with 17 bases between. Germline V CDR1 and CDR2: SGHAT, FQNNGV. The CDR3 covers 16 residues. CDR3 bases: TGTGCCAGCAGCTCCCAATGGGACTGGCTGCAAGAGACCCAGTACTTC. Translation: CASSSQWDWLQETQYF.

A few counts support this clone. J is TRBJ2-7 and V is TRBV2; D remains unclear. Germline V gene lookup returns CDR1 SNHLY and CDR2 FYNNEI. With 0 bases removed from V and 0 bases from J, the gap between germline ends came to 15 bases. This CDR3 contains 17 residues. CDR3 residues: CASSEAWMGESSYEQYF. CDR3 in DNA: TGTGCCAGCAGTGAAGCGTGGATGGGCGAGAGCTCCTACGAGCAGTACTTC. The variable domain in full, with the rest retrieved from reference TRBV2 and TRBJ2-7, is EPEVTQTPSHQVTQMGQEVILRCVPISNHLYFYWYRQILGQKVEFLVSFYNNEISEKSEIFDDQFSVERPDGSNFTLKIRSTKLEDSAMYFCASSEAWMGESSYEQYFGPGTRLTVT.

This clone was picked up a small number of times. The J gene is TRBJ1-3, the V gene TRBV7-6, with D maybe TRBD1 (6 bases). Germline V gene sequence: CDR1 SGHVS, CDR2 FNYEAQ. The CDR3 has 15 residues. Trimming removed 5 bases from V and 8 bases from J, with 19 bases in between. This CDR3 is CASSPMSGAGDTIYF. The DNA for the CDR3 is TGTGCCAGCAGCCCGATGTCGGGGGCGGGGGACACCATATATTTT.

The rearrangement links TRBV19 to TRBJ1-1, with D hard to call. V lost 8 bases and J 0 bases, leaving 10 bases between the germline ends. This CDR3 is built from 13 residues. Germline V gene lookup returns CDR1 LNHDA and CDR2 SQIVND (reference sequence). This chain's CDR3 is CASSYGVNTEAFF. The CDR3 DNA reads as TGTGCCAGTTCATACGGGGTGAACACTGAAGCTTTCTTT.

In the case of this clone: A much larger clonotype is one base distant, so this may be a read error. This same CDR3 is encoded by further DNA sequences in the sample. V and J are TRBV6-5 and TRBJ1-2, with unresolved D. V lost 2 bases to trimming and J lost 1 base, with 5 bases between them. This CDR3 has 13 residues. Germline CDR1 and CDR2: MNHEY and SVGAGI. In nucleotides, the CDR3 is TGTGCCAGCAGTTACGAGGGTAACTATGGCTACACCTTC. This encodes CASSYEGNYGYTF.

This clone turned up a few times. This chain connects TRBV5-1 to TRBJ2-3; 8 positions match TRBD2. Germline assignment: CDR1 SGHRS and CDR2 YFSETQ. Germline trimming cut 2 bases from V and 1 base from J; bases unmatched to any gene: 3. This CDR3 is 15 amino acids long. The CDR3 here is CASSFRGGGTDTQYF. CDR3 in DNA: TGCGCCAGCAGCTTCCGGGGGGGCGGCACAGATACGCAGTATTTT.

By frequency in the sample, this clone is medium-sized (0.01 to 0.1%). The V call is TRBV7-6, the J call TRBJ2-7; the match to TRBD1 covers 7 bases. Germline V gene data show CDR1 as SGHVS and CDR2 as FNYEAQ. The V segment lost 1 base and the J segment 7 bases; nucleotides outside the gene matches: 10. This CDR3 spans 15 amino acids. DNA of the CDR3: TGTGCCAGCAGCTTAGGCACAGGGGATCTACGGGAGCAGTACTTC. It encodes CASSLGTGDLREQYF.

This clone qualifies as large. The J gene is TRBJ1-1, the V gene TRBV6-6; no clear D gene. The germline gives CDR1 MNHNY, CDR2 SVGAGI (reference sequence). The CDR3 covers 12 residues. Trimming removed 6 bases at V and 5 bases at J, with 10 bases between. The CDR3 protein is CASRDEGTEAFF. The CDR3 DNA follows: TGTGCCAGCAGGGACGAGGGTACTGAAGCTTTCTTT.

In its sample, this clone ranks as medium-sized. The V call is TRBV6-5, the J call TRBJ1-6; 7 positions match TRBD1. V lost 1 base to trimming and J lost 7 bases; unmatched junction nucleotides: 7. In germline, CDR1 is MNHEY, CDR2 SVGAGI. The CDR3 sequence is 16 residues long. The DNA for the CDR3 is TGTGCCAGCAGTTACTTGGCAGGGGGACCCAATTCACCCCTCCACTTT. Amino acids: CASSYLAGGPNSPLHF.

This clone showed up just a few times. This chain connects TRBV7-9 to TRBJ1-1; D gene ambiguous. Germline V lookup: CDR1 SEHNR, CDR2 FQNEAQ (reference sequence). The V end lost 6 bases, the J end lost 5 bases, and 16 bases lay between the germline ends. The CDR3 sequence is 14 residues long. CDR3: CASRPGLSGTEAFF. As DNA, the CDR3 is TGTGCCAGCAGGCCCGGACTCTCGGGGACTGAAGCTTTCTTT.

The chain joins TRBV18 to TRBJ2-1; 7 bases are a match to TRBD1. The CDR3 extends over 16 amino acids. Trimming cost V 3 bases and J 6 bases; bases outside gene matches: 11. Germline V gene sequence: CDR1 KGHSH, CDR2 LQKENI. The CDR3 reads CASSPFPGQQSNEQFF. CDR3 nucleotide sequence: TGTGCCAGCTCACCTTTCCCGGGACAGCAATCCAATGAGCAGTTCTTC.

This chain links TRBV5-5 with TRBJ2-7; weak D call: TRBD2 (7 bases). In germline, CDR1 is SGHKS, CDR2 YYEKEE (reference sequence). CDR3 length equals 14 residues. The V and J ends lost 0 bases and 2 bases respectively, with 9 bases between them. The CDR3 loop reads CASSLGGGTYEQYF. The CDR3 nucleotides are TGTGCCAGCAGCTTGGGGGGGGGCACCTACGAGCAGTACTTC.

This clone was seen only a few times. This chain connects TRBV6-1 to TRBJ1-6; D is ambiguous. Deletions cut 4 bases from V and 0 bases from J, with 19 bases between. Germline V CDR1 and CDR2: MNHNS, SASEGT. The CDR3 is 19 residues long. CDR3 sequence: CASSGDRGYQSSYNSPLHF. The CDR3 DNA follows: TGTGCCAGCAGTGGGGATCGGGGATACCAATCCTCCTATAATTCACCCCTCCACTTT.